The 17 T cell receptor beta chains given below trace back to one sample, sequenced in a study of Ad26.COV2.S vaccination and SARS-CoV-2 variants. Repertoires were generated with immunoSEQ multiplex PCR, while TCRdb's copy carries only in-frame clones and drops some. The sample has roughly 400,000 clones, 90% seen once. Treatment: some 20 received Ad26.COV2.S at low or high dose, single or two shots; 5 received placebo; per-sample allocation not given. Samples were taken on day 63 after the first vaccine or placebo injection. The sample in question was peripheral blood, obtained in a trial of Ad26.COV2.S vaccine versus placebo. Receptors were obtained from a person between 18 and 60 years old who received the Ad26.COV2.S COVID-19 vaccine or a placebo.

The CDR3 sequence is CASSPWDGGGGISPLHF. In DNA form, the CDR3 reads TGTGCCAGCAGCCCGTGGGACGGGGGGGGAGGAATTTCACCCCTCCACTTT. This chain links TRBV3-1 (or the pseudogene TRBV3-2) with TRBJ1-6; tentatively, D is TRBD1 (5 bases). From germline, CDR1 is LGHDT and CDR2 YNNKEL (reference sequence). Trimming shortened V by 4 bases and J by 9 bases, and 22 bases separated the two germline ends. The CDR3 loop spans 17 amino acids.

The chain carries TRBV5-1 and TRBJ2-1; 12 bases map to TRBD2. The CDR3 runs to 16 residues. Germline V lookup: CDR1 SGHRS, CDR2 YFSETQ. V lost 1 base and J lost 7; bases outside the gene matches: 6. The CDR3 DNA sequence: TGCGCCAGCAGCTTGATAGTGACTAGCGGGAGAAATGAGCAGTTCTTC. Amino acid sequence: CASSLIVTSGRNEQFF.

V usage is TRBV11-2 and J usage is TRBJ2-1; 7 nucleotides match TRBD2. The trim removed 5 bases at V and 4 bases at J, leaving 5 bases unmatched. The germline V gene has CDR1 SGHAT and CDR2 FQNNGV. The CDR3 spans 14 residues. The CDR3 here is CASSGQREYNEQFF. CDR3 DNA: TGTGCCAGCAGCGGGCAGCGGGAATACAATGAGCAGTTCTTC.

The V call is TRBV9, the J call TRBJ2-7; TRBD1 matches 8 bases. Trimming cost V 6 bases and J 1 base; bases outside gene matches: 6. CDR1 is SGDLS, CDR2 YYNGEE, per germline. This CDR3 spans 14 amino acids. CDR3 DNA: TGTGCCAGCACCCCGGGACAGGCGTCCTACGAGCAGTACTTC. Its protein product is CASTPGQASYEQYF.

The chain couples TRBV6-6 to TRBJ2-2, with TRBD1 identical over 11 bases. CDR3 length: 15 amino acids. V trimming: 5 bases; J trimming: 5 bases; junction bases outside the gene matches: 4. Germline-derived CDR1 and CDR2 are MNHNY and SVGAGI (reference sequence). The CDR3 DNA reads as TGTGCCAGCAGTAGCCGGGACAGGGGGACCGGGGAGCTGTTTTTT. This encodes CASSSRDRGTGELFF.

This chain links TRBV2 with TRBJ2-1, with a tentative D call TRBD2 (5 bases). Germline CDR1 and CDR2: SNHLY and FYNNEI. V was shortened by 4 bases and J by 0 bases, with 13 bases between the two germline ends. The CDR3 has 16 amino acids. CDR3 in amino acids: CASSAEGEFSYNEQFF. The CDR3, as DNA: TGTGCCAGCAGTGCCGAGGGAGAGTTCTCCTACAATGAGCAGTTCTTC. The entire variable domain, with the rest obtained from reference TRBV2 and TRBJ2-1, is as follows: EPEVTQTPSHQVTQMGQEVILRCVPISNHLYFYWYRQILGQKVEFLVSFYNNEISEKSEIFDDQFSVERPDGSNFTLKIRSTKLEDSAMYFCASSAEGEFSYNEQFFGPGTRLTVL.

This sequence joins TRBV7-3 and TRBJ2-7, with 7 bases that match TRBD2. CDR3 length equals 15 residues. V was clipped by 0 bases and J by 0 bases; unmatched bases: 2. Germline lookup yields CDR1 SGHTA and CDR2 FQGTGA. The CDR3 bases are TGTGCCAGCAGCTTAACAGCGGGACCCTCCTACGAGCAGTACTTC. The encoded protein is CASSLTAGPSYEQYF.

V usage is TRBV9 and J usage is TRBJ1-2; D might be TRBD1 (6 bases). V dropped 0 bases and J dropped 7 bases, with 16 bases sitting between them. Germline V gene data show CDR1 as SGDLS and CDR2 as YYNGEE. The CDR3 loop spans 15 amino acids. The CDR3: CASSVEGGLKSGYTF. The CDR3 region has the DNA TGTGCCAGCAGCGTAGAAGGGGGATTGAAATCTGGCTACACCTTC.

The rearrangement links TRBV6-5 to TRBJ2-1; D uncertain. The CDR3 runs to 14 residues. V was pared by 0 bases and J by 6 bases, with 9 bases between. Germline V gene lookup returns CDR1 MNHEY and CDR2 SVGAGI. CDR3 sequence: CASSYSGKFNEQFF. The CDR3, as DNA: TGTGCCAGCAGTTACTCTGGGAAATTCAATGAGCAGTTCTTC.

This clone was picked up one time. V gene TRBV5-1 combines with J gene TRBJ2-3; D is undetermined. Germline CDR1 reads SGHRS; CDR2 reads YFSETQ. The CDR3 sequence is 15 residues long. V lost 2 bases and J lost 0, with 10 bases in between. The CDR3 here is CASSFSGWSTDTQYF. The DNA of the CDR3 is TGCGCCAGCAGCTTCTCCGGGTGGAGCACAGATACGCAGTATTTT. Supplemented by reference TRBV5-1 and TRBJ2-3, the full variable domain reads KAGVTQTPRYLIKTRGQQVTLSCSPISGHRSVSWYQQTPGQGLQFLFEYFSETQRNKGNFPGRFSGRQFSNSRSEMNVSTLELGDSALYLCASSFSGWSTDTQYFGPGTRLTVL.

The V gene is TRBV15, the J gene TRBJ2-7; a weak D match, TRBD1 (5 bases). There are 16 residues in the CDR3. Germline V CDR1 and CDR2: LNHNV, YYDKDF (reference sequence). V shed 0 bases and J shed 4 bases, with 16 bases lying between them. The CDR3 sequence: CATSREISTAKYEQYF. The CDR3 region has the DNA TGTGCCACCAGCAGAGAAATATCGACAGCCAAGTACGAGCAGTACTTC.

This chain uses TRBV24-1 with TRBJ2-2, with a possible D match to TRBD2 (5 bases). Trimming left V 4 bases short and J 5 bases short, with 19 bases between. The CDR3 contains 17 residues. Per the germline V gene, CDR1 is KGHDR and CDR2 is SFDVKD. As DNA, the CDR3 is TGTGCCACCAGTGACCTTCTAGCAACCCTGGTAACCGGGGAGCTGTTTTTT. Encoded protein: CATSDLLATLVTGELFF.

A note on this clone: Other nucleotide sequences from this sample produce the same CDR3. The J gene is TRBJ2-7, the V gene TRBV5-4; 11 bases are shared with TRBD2. The V segment lost 3 bases and the J segment 1 base; nucleotides outside the gene matches: 3. The CDR3 sequence is 15 residues long. CDR1 is SGHNT, CDR2 YYREEE, per germline (reference sequence). This CDR3 is CASSSGTSGSYEQYF. CDR3 DNA sequence: TGTGCCAGCAGCTCCGGGACTAGCGGTTCCTACGAGCAGTACTTC.

The rearrangement links TRBV19 to TRBJ1-2; D is perhaps TRBD1 (6 bases). Trimming stripped 2 bases from V and 4 bases from J, with 14 bases between. Germline V gives CDR1 LNHDA, CDR2 SQIVND (reference sequence). This CDR3 has 15 residues. The CDR3 region is CASSITGTTSYGYTF. In nucleotides, the CDR3 is TGTGCCAGTAGTATAACAGGGACTACTTCCTATGGCTACACCTTC.

This chain links TRBV5-8 with TRBJ1-1; 8 bases line up with TRBD1. This CDR3 is built from 12 residues. V shed 5 bases and J 11 bases; nucleotides not matched to a gene: 8. The V gene's germline CDR1 is SGHTS and CDR2 YDEGEE. DNA of the CDR3: TGTGCCAGCAGTACCCGGACAGGGAGGGCTTTCTTT. Protein: CASSTRTGRAFF.

The chain links TRBV28 to TRBJ2-5; D unresolved. Germline loops: CDR1 MDHEN, CDR2 SYDVKM. V was trimmed by 6 bases and J by 1 base, leaving 12 bases between them. CDR3 length equals 14 residues. DNA for the CDR3: TGTGCCAGCAGCCCGACCGATAGCCAAGAGACCCAGTACTTC. Translating gives CASSPTDSQETQYF.

The chain combines TRBV7-9 with TRBJ2-1; 7 bases are shared with TRBD2. The junction had 6 bases not matched to a gene; V was cut back by 8 bases and J by 2 bases. The CDR3 consists of 14 residues. Germline CDR1 SEHNR, CDR2 FQNEAQ (reference sequence). CDR3 region: CASQREATYNEQFF. CDR3 nucleotides: TGTGCCAGCCAGCGGGAAGCTACCTACAATGAGCAGTTCTTC.